This record covers a single TCR beta chain. The data were produced by immunoSEQ multiplex PCR, yet TCRdb's version contains in-frame clones alone and is incomplete. The sample holds 2,000 to 3,000 clones, roughly 77% seen once. These data are taken from a study of immune cell composition in non-small cell lung cancer. CDR3 size: 13 residues. Germline V gives CDR1 ENHRY, CDR2 SYGVKD. Trimming took 6 bases from V and 2 from J, leaving 10 bases between them. This same sample was also part of a study on CD4 T cells in lung cancer.

V is TRBV10-3 and J is TRBJ2-5; D not resolved. The sequence was collected from a human donor with non-small cell lung cancer. Sequencing was performed on lung tumor tissue. CDR3 sequence: CAIRNSQQETQYF. The CDR3 DNA reads as TGTGCCATCAGGAACAGCCAACAAGAGACCCAGTACTTC.